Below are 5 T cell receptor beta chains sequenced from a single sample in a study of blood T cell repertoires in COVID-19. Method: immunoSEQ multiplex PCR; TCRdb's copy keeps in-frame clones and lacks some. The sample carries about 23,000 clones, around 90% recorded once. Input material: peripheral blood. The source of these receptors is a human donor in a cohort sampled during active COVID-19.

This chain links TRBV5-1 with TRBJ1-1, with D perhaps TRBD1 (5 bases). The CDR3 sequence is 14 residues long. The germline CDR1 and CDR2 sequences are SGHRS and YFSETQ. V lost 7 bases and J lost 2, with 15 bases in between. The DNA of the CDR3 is TGCGCCAGCCAACCGTGGGACTTTAACACTGAAGCTTTCTTT. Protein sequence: CASQPWDFNTEAFF.

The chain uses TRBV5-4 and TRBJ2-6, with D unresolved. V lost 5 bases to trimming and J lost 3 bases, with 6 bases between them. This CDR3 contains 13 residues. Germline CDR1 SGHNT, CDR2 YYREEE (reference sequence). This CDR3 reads CASSNVGANVLTF. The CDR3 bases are TGTGCCAGCAGTAATGTTGGGGCCAACGTCCTGACTTTC. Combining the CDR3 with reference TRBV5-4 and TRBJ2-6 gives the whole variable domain ETGVTQSPTHLIKTRGQQVTLRCSSQSGHNTVSWYQQALGQGPQFIFQYYREEENGRGNFPPRFSGLQFPNYSSELNVNALELDDSALYLCASSNVGANVLTFGAGSRLTVL.

CDR3 in amino acids: CSVGTGVGYGYTF. The CDR3 DNA reads TGCAGCGTTGGAACAGGGGTGGGCTATGGCTACACCTTC. The rearrangement joins TRBV29-1 to TRBJ1-2, with TRBD1 matching over 7 bases. Per the germline V gene, CDR1 is SQVTM and CDR2 is ANQGSEA. This CDR3 has 13 residues. The ends lost 4 bases at V and 4 bases at J; junction bases unmatched: 6.

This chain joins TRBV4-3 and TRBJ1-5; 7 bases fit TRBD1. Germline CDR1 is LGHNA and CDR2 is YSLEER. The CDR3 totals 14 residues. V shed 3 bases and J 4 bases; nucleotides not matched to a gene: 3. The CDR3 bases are TGCGCCAGCAGCCAGGAACAGGGGAATCAGCCCCAGCATTTT. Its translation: CASSQEQGNQPQHF.

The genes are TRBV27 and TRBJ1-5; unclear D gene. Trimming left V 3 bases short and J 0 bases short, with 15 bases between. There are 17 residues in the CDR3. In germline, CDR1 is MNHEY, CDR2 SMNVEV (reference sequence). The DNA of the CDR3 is TGTGCCAGCAGTTTCGAGGGCCCTAGGGTTAGCAATCAGCCCCAGCATTTT. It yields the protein CASSFEGPRVSNQPQHF.